Following are 22 T cell receptor beta chains from one sample sequenced in a study. From the 5' RACE reads, TCRdb called clonotypes with MiXCR, one entry per CDR3 protein. The sample has some 45,000 distinct CDR3 sequences, 28% seen once. Sample: naive CD4+ T cells sorted from blood. Subset described: naive CD4+ T cells, CD4+CD45RA+CD25-. These receptors were taken from a female donor with breast cancer.

This clonotype occurred a few times. The chain combines TRBV20-1 with TRBJ2-5, with 8 bases that match TRBD1. The trim removed 1 base at V and 5 bases at J, leaving 3 bases unmatched. This CDR3 spans 13 amino acids. The germline V gene encodes CDR1 DFQATT and CDR2 SNEGSKA (reference sequence). CDR3 sequence: CSARGTGRETQYF. The CDR3 nucleotides are TGCAGTGCTAGAGGGACAGGGAGGGAGACCCAGTACTTC.

This clonotype occurred once. Possible read error: a much larger clone is one base away. This chain connects TRBV29-1 to TRBJ1-1; a possible D gene is TRBD1 (5 bases). The CDR3 totals 13 residues. Germline V lookup: CDR1 SQVTM, CDR2 ANQGSEA. The CDR3 DNA reads as TGCAGCGTGACCAGGGAATTGAACGCTGAAGCTTTCTTT. Translated: CSVTRELNAEAFF. Filled out from reference TRBV29-1 and TRBJ1-1, the complete variable domain reads SAVISQKPSRDICQRGTSLTIQCQVDSQVTMMFWYRQQPGQSLTLIATANQGSEATYESGFVIDKFPISRPNLTFSTLTVSNMSPEDSSIYLCSVTRELNAEAFFGQGTRLTVV.

The chain combines TRBV23-1 with TRBJ2-2; D is undetermined. TRBV23-1 is known as an ORF, though its function is uncertain. There are 11 residues in the CDR3. Trimming pared 5 bases from V and 8 bases from J, leaving 6 bases between. CDR3 sequence reads: CASSVGGELFF. The DNA of the CDR3 is TGCGCCAGCAGTGTGGGGGGGGAGCTGTTTTTT.

The V gene is TRBV7-2, the J gene TRBJ2-7; D may be TRBD1 (6 bases). V lost 5 bases and J lost 2, with 13 bases in between. Germline CDR1 SGHTA, CDR2 FQGNSA. The CDR3 length is 14 residues. CDR3 in DNA: TGTGCCAGCAGCAAAGGGGACACAACCTACGAGCAGTACTTC. Protein: CASSKGDTTYEQYF.

This clonotype has only a few counts. This rearrangement joins TRBV4-1 to TRBJ2-3; perhaps TRBD2 as D (5 bases). Germline V gene sequence: CDR1 MGHRA, CDR2 YSYEKL. Trimming left V 2 bases short and J 2 bases short, with 11 bases between. The CDR3 runs 15 residues. CDR3 protein: CASSQFPGSTDTQYF. The DNA for the CDR3 is TGCGCCAGCAGCCAATTTCCGGGATCCACAGATACGCAGTATTTT.

This clonotype was counted a few times. The junction does not match germline at one end; this may be a read error. CDR3 sequence: CSAETRLLDSSNQPQHF. The CDR3, as DNA: TGCAGCGCTGAAACGAGGTTGTTGGACAGTAGCAATCAGCCCCAGCATTTT. The chain recombines TRBV29-1 with TRBJ1-5, with a tentative D call TRBD1 (6 bases). CDR1 SQVTM and CDR2 ANQGSEA come from the germline V gene. The CDR3 is 17 residues long.

J is TRBJ2-1 and V is TRBV12-3 or TRBV12-4; TRBD2 aligns across 7 bases. This CDR3 region has 15 residues. The trim removed 1 base at V and 3 bases at J, leaving 3 bases unmatched. The CDR3 nucleotides read TGTGCCAGCAGTTTAGGCACGGGAGGCTACAATGAGCAGTTCTTC. It codes for CASSLGTGGYNEQFF.

The gene calls are TRBV4-1 and TRBJ1-2; TRBD1 is a possible D gene (6 bases). The germline V gene has CDR1 MGHRA and CDR2 YSYEKL. Trimming pared 2 bases from V and 0 bases from J, leaving 10 bases between. The CDR3 extends over 15 amino acids. The CDR3 DNA follows: TGCGCCAGCAGCCAACTGGGACACTCTAACTATGGCTACACCTTC. It translates to CASSQLGHSNYGYTF.

This clonotype is medium-sized within its sample. J is TRBJ1-2 and V is TRBV7-2, with D possibly TRBD1 on 5 matching bases. This CDR3 is built from 13 residues. CDR1 is SGHTA and CDR2 is FQGNSA in the germline V gene. V was clipped by 3 bases and J by 6 bases, with 11 bases between them. The CDR3 loop is CASSFIPRDGYTF. The CDR3 nucleotides read TGTGCCAGCAGCTTCATCCCCAGGGATGGCTACACCTTC.

This clonotype was counted only a few times. The rearrangement joins TRBV7-6 to TRBJ2-1; a possible D gene is TRBD1 (5 bases). Germline CDR1 reads SGHVS; CDR2 reads FNYEAQ. This CDR3 has 13 amino acids. The V gene lost 3 bases and the J gene lost 4 bases, with 7 bases spanning the gap. The CDR3, as DNA: TGTGCCAGCAGCTTGACAGTATACAATGAGCAGTTCTTC. This codes for CASSLTVYNEQFF.

The rearrangement links TRBV4-3 to TRBJ1-1, with D possibly being TRBD1 (6 bases). V was clipped by 4 bases and J by 0 bases, with 12 bases between them. CDR1 and CDR2 from the germline V gene are LGHNA and YSLEER. The CDR3 extends over 15 amino acids. CDR3 protein: CASSPQTGMNTEAFF. CDR3 DNA: TGCGCCAGCAGCCCCCAGACAGGCATGAACACTGAAGCTTTCTTT.

Of note for this clonotype: Without the conserved terminal phenylalanine or tryptophan, this CDR3 likely stems from a read error. This chain joins TRBV10-3 and TRBJ2-5, with D perhaps TRBD2 (6 bases). This CDR3 region has 15 residues. Germline V gives CDR1 ENHRY, CDR2 SYGVKD. V lost 3 bases to trimming and J lost 0 bases, with 11 bases between them. Written as DNA, the CDR3 is TGTGCCATCAGTGAAGGAGGGCAGAACCAAGAGACCCAGTACATC. Encoded protein: CAISEGGQNQETQYI.

This clonotype was recorded a few times. The rearrangement uses TRBV25-1 and TRBJ2-7; a possible D gene is TRBD1 (5 bases). This CDR3 contains 12 residues. Germline values: CDR1 MGHDK, CDR2 SYGVNS. V lost 2 bases and J 5 bases, leaving 7 bases between the germline ends. Here the CDR3 reads CASSEEGDEQYF. The CDR3, as DNA: TGTGCCAGCAGTGAAGAAGGGGACGAGCAGTACTTC.

This clonotype was recorded at least ten times. The J gene is TRBJ2-1, the V gene TRBV4-3; D is tentatively TRBD1 or TRBD2 (5 bases each). CDR1 is LGHNA, CDR2 YSLEER, per germline. CDR3 length equals 17 residues. V lost 4 bases to trimming and J lost 4 bases, with 20 bases between them. CDR3 nucleotides: TGCGCCAGCAGCCTTAGACAATTTGGGACCGGTTACAATGAGCAGTTCTTC. This encodes CASSLRQFGTGYNEQFF.

This clonotype was counted only a few times. The rearrangement links TRBV7-3 to TRBJ1-2; 8 bases are shared with TRBD1. The CDR3 is 16 amino acids. V shed 5 bases and J 0 bases; nucleotides not matched to a gene: 8. Germline assignment: CDR1 SGHTA and CDR2 FQGTGA. CDR3 nucleotides: TGTGCCAGCAGCCCCGGACAGGGTAGAGCTAACTATGGCTACACCTTC. Translation: CASSPGQGRANYGYTF.

As regards this clonotype: The junction and the germline gene differ at one end; a read error may be behind it. The rearrangement uses TRBV5-1 and TRBJ2-5; 9 bases fit TRBD1. Germline assignment: CDR1 SGHRS and CDR2 YFSETQ. This CDR3 region has 12 residues. In nucleotides, the CDR3 is TGTGCCAGCAGCGGGACAGGGGAGACCCAGTACTTC. This sequence encodes CASSGTGETQYF.

Only a few counts were recorded for this clonotype. The chain is built from TRBV28 and TRBJ2-7; D perhaps matches TRBD1 (6 bases). With 3 bases removed from V and 5 bases from J, the gap between germline ends came to 8 bases. Germline CDR1 is MDHEN and CDR2 is SYDVKM. This CDR3 region has 12 residues. CDR3 sequence reads: CASSFAGDEQYF. CDR3 nucleotides: TGTGCCAGCAGTTTTGCAGGGGACGAGCAGTACTTC.

The rearrangement links TRBV7-3 to TRBJ2-7; TRBD1 or TRBD2 may be the D gene (6 bases each). The CDR3 is made up of 12 amino acids. Trimming took off 8 bases at V and 5 bases at J, with 13 bases between the two ends. Per germline, CDR1 SGHTA and CDR2 FQGTGA. The CDR3 loop reads CASQGGGDEQYF. The CDR3 nucleotides are TGTGCCAGCCAAGGGGGAGGCGACGAGCAGTACTTC.

This clonotype was found a few times. The V gene is TRBV6-5, the J gene TRBJ1-4; D might be TRBD1 (6 bases). The V and J ends lost 2 bases and 7 bases respectively, with 14 bases between them. This CDR3 is 15 amino acids long. Germline CDR1 reads MNHEY; CDR2 reads SVGAGI. CDR3 in amino acids: CASSYGTSGREKLFF. The CDR3 nucleotides are TGTGCCAGCAGTTACGGGACATCAGGACGTGAAAAACTGTTTTTT.

The sample holds a few counts of this clonotype. The chain employs TRBV6-1 and TRBJ2-5; 9 nucleotides align to TRBD1. Looked up from germline, CDR1 is MNHNS and CDR2 is SASEGT. The trim removed 1 base at V and 3 bases at J, leaving 3 bases unmatched. The CDR3 contains 15 residues. The CDR3 loop is CASSEGGQGKETQYF. CDR3 coding DNA: TGTGCCAGCAGTGAAGGGGGACAGGGAAAAGAGACCCAGTACTTC.

The V gene is TRBV20-1, the J gene TRBJ2-7; 13 bases agree with TRBD2. The CDR3 covers 14 residues. V shed 0 bases, J shed 5 bases, and the junction held 1 base outside the gene matches. Germline V gives CDR1 DFQATT, CDR2 SNEGSKA (reference sequence). CDR3 protein: CSAREGLAGNEQYF. CDR3 nucleotides: TGCAGTGCTAGAGAGGGACTAGCGGGAAACGAGCAGTACTTC.

The gene calls are TRBV4-2 and TRBJ1-4; the D is unclear. Trimming shortened V by 0 bases and J by 13 bases, and 21 bases separated the two germline ends. This CDR3 is 16 amino acids long. CDR1 is LGHNA and CDR2 is YNFKEQ in the germline V gene. The CDR3 is CASSQDWGASGGRLFF. The DNA of the CDR3 is TGTGCCAGCAGCCAAGATTGGGGAGCTAGTGGCGGACGACTGTTTTTT.